Presented here are 16 T cell receptor beta chains from one specimen sequenced in a study of cytomegalovirus exposure and HLA in healthy donors. 13 Jbeta primers and 60 Vbeta primers were used for the PCR. Data came from immunoSEQ multiplex PCR; TCRdb stores just in-frame clones and leaves some out. This table holds hundreds of thousands of clones, around two thirds found once. Sequencing used PBMCs. These receptors were obtained from a female donor in good health and CMV-seronegative.

This clone was seen once. The rearrangement joins TRBV6-5 to TRBJ2-7, with 13 bases identical to TRBD2. This CDR3 has 15 residues. Germline V gene sequence: CDR1 MNHEY, CDR2 SVGAGI. J lost 3 bases, V lost 7 bases, and 6 bases had no gene match. This CDR3 is CASTAWTSGSYEQYF. CDR3 bases: TGTGCCAGCACCGCATGGACTAGCGGGAGCTACGAGCAGTACTTC.

This chain joins TRBV5-1 and TRBJ2-3; 11 bases match TRBD2. The ends lost 2 bases at V and 5 bases at J; junction bases unmatched: 4. The CDR3 sequence is 15 residues long. The germline V gene has CDR1 SGHRS and CDR2 YFSETQ. CDR3 in DNA: TGCGCCAGCAGCTTAATAGCGGGAGGGCGAGATACGCAGTATTTT. This sequence encodes CASSLIAGGRDTQYF.

This rearrangement joins TRBV27 to TRBJ2-1; tentative D call: TRBD2 (6 bases). Germline CDR1 and CDR2: MNHEY and SMNVEV (reference sequence). This CDR3 contains 16 residues. The V and J ends lost 5 bases and 4 bases respectively, with 18 bases between them. The chain's CDR3 is CASSKLASSTYNEQFF. The CDR3 nucleotides are TGTGCCAGCAGTAAACTAGCATCCTCCACATACAATGAGCAGTTCTTC.

The rearrangement links TRBV29-1 to TRBJ1-2, with unresolved D. Trimming pared 8 bases from V and 2 bases from J, leaving 15 bases between. CDR1 is SQVTM, CDR2 ANQGSEA, per germline. The CDR3 is 13 amino acids. The DNA for the CDR3 is TGCAGCTTTCTCGGCGGAGCGAACTATGGCTACACCTTC. This gives the protein CSFLGGANYGYTF.

The genes are TRBV7-2 and TRBJ2-7; 9 positions match TRBD1. V was clipped by 3 bases and J by 9 bases; unmatched bases: 3. Germline V lookup: CDR1 SGHTA, CDR2 FQGNSA. This CDR3 is built from 12 residues. CDR3: CASSFDRGWQYF. CDR3 DNA: TGTGCCAGCAGCTTCGACAGGGGGTGGCAGTACTTC.

The chain combines TRBV4-1 with TRBJ2-7; TRBD2 might be the D (6 bases). Germline V gene lookup returns CDR1 MGHRA and CDR2 YSYEKL. Trimming pared 2 bases from V and 6 bases from J, leaving 17 bases between. This CDR3 is 15 amino acids long. The CDR3: CASSQNGLAMGEQYF. As DNA, the CDR3 is TGCGCCAGCAGCCAAAACGGGCTAGCGATGGGCGAGCAGTACTTC.

The chain is built from TRBV7-9 and TRBJ1-2; no firm D call. V was pared by 1 base and J by 2 bases, with 5 bases between. The CDR3 spans 13 residues. CDR1 is SEHNR and CDR2 is FQNEAQ in the germline V gene (reference sequence). The CDR3 sequence is CASSLVANYGYTF. The CDR3 bases are TGTGCCAGCAGCTTAGTAGCGAACTATGGCTACACCTTC.

This sequence joins TRBV5-1 and TRBJ2-2; no reliable D call. This CDR3 has 16 residues. The germline gives CDR1 SGHRS, CDR2 YFSETQ. Between the trimmed V and J ends, which lost 0 bases and 0 bases, there was a span of 9 bases. The CDR3 here is CASSLGLTPNTGELFF. CDR3 DNA sequence: TGCGCCAGCAGCTTGGGTCTGACACCGAACACCGGGGAGCTGTTTTTT.

The chain carries TRBV11-3 and TRBJ1-1; maybe TRBD1 (5 bases). With 1 base removed from V and 5 bases from J, the gap between germline ends came to 17 bases. Germline V gene sequence: CDR1 SGHNT, CDR2 YENEEA. The CDR3 extends over 16 amino acids. The CDR3 sequence is CASSLGQGSSWTEAFF. In nucleotides, the CDR3 is TGTGCCAGCAGCTTAGGGCAGGGTAGTTCTTGGACTGAAGCTTTCTTT.

The V and J genes are TRBV28 and TRBJ1-5, with a tentative D call TRBD1 (5 bases). CDR1 is MDHEN, CDR2 SYDVKM, per germline. CDR3 length: 15 residues. V was shortened by 3 bases and J by 3 bases, with 12 bases between the two germline ends. CDR3 sequence: CASSFGGRVNQPQHF. The CDR3 DNA reads as TGTGCCAGCAGTTTTGGTGGCAGGGTCAATCAGCCCCAGCATTTT. Supplemented by reference TRBV28 and TRBJ1-5, the full variable domain reads DVKVTQSSRYLVKRTGEKVFLECVQDMDHENMFWYRQDPGLGLRLIYFSYDVKMKEKGDIPEGYSVSREKKERFSLILESASTNQTSMYLCASSFGGRVNQPQHFGDGTRLSIL.

The gene calls are TRBV5-6 and TRBJ1-1, with a weak D call TRBD1 (6 bases). CDR1 is SGHDT, CDR2 YYEEEE, per germline. V was cut by 4 bases and J by 5 bases, with 15 bases left in between. This CDR3 contains 14 residues. The CDR3 coding sequence is TGTGCCAGCAGCCGCCGGGGGGCGCGGACTGAAGCTTTCTTT. It translates to CASSRRGARTEAFF. Full variable domain (missing parts from reference TRBV5-6 and TRBJ1-1): DAGVTQSPTHLIKTRGQQVTLRCSPKSGHDTVSWYQQALGQGPQFIFQYYEEEERQRGNFPDRFSGHQFPNYSSELNVNALLLGDSALYLCASSRRGARTEAFFGQGTRLTVV.

This rearrangement joins TRBV21-1 to TRBJ1-2; TRBD1, the D gene given by the table, was not confirmed from the DNA. TRBV21-1 is described as a pseudogene. This CDR3 region has 19 residues. The CDR3 loop is CASSLPKNRLGRGQGGYTF. The CDR3 bases are TGTGCCAGCAGCCTCCCCAAAAATAGGCTTGGCAGGGGGCAAGGTGGCTACACCTTC.

J is TRBJ2-4 and V is TRBV9, with a possible D match to TRBD2 (6 bases). The CDR3 length is 14 residues. Trimming removed 2 bases at V and 8 bases at J, with 14 bases between. Germline-derived CDR1 and CDR2 are SGDLS and YYNGEE. The chain's CDR3 is CASSVGGGAYIQYF. The CDR3 nucleotides are TGTGCCAGCAGCGTTGGCGGAGGGGCCTACATTCAGTACTTC.

The V call is TRBV5-1, the J call TRBJ2-7, with 10 bases that match TRBD1. Germline V gene data show CDR1 as SGHRS and CDR2 as YFSETQ. The V and J ends lost 4 bases and 5 bases, in that order; junction bases with no gene match: 6. The CDR3 runs to 14 residues. In nucleotides, the CDR3 is TGCGCCAGCAGCCCGGGACAGGGGCCCGACGAGCAGTACTTC. Its translation is CASSPGQGPDEQYF.

This chain links TRBV28 with TRBJ2-7, with D possibly matching TRBD1 (7 bases). V lost 8 bases, J lost 3 bases, and 11 bases lay in between. The CDR3 consists of 12 residues. Looked up from germline, CDR1 is MDHEN and CDR2 is SYDVKM. The chain's CDR3 is CASGGDSYEQYF. The DNA of the CDR3 is TGTGCCAGCGGAGGGGACAGCTACGAGCAGTACTTC.

The V gene is TRBV7-9, the J gene TRBJ2-7; 10 bases line up with TRBD2. The V gene's germline CDR1 is SEHNR and CDR2 FQNEAQ (reference sequence). The CDR3 has 14 residues. In nucleotides, the CDR3 is TGTTCCACCGAACGGACTAGCGGAACCTACGAGCAGTACTTC. Protein product: CSTERTSGTYEQYF.